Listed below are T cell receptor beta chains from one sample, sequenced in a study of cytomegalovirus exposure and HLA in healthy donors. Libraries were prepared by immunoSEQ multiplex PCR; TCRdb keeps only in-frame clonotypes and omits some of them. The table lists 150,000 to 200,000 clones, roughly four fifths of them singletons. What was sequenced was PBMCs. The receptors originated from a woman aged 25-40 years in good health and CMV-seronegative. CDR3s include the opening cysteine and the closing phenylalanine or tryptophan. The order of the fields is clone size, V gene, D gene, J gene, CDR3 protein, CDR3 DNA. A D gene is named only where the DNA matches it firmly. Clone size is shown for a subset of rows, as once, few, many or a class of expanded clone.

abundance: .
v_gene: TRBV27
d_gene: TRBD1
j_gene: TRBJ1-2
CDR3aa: CASGGQGARDGYTF
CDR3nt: TGTGCCAGCGGGGGACAGGGGGCACGGGATGGCTACACCTTC

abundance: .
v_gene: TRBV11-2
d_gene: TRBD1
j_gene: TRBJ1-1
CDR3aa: CASRPGQGIVRTEAFF
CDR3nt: TGTGCCAGCAGGCCGGGACAGGGAATAGTAAGGACTGAAGCTTTCTTT

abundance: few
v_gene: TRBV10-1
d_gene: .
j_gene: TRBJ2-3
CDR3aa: CASTGISGSVTDTQYF
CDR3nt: TGCGCCAGCACCGGAATCAGTGGGAGCGTCACAGATACGCAGTATTTT

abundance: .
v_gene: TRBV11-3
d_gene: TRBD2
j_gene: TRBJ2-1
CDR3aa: CASSSDLAGSYNEQFF
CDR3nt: TGTGCCAGCAGCTCGGACCTAGCGGGGTCCTACAATGAGCAGTTCTTC

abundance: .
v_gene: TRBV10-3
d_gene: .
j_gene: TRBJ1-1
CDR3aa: CAISWGPNTEAFF
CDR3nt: TGTGCCATCAGTTGGGGCCCAAACACTGAAGCTTTCTTT

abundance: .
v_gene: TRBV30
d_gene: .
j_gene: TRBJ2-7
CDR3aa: CAWSGTGHREQYF
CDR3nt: TGTGCCTGGAGTGGAACAGGCCACCGGGAGCAGTACTTC

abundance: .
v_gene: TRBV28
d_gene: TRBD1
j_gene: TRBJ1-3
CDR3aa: CASRTGDSGNTIYF
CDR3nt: TGTGCCAGCAGGACAGGGGACTCTGGAAACACCATATATTTT

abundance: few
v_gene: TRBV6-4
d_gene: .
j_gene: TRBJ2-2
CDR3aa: CASSATPRVGELFF
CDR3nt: TGTGCCAGCAGCGCAACCCCCCGAGTCGGGGAGCTGTTTTTT

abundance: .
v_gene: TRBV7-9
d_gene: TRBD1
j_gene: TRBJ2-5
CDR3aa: CASSQDRVQETQYF
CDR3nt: TGTGCCAGCAGCCAGGACAGGGTGCAAGAGACCCAGTACTTC

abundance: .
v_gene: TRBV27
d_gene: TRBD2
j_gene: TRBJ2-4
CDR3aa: CASSLVWTSGLSIQYF
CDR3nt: TGTGCCAGCAGTTTAGTATGGACTAGCGGGCTAAGCATTCAGTACTTC

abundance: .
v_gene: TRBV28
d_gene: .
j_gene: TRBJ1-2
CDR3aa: CASSSPGGGSRYGYTF
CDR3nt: TGTGCCAGCAGTTCCCCCGGGGGGGGCTCGAGGTATGGCTACACCTTC

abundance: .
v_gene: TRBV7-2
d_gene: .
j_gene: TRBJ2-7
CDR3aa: CASSLQAGNGNEQYF
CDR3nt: TGTGCCAGCAGCTTACAGGCAGGGAATGGTAACGAGCAGTACTTC

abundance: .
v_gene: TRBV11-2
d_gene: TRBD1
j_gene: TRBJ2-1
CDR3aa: CASSLFRGPAINEQFF
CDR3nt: TGTGCCAGCAGCTTATTTAGGGGGCCCGCGATCAATGAGCAGTTCTTC

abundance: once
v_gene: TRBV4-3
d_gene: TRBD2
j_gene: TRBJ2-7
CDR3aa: CASSQVPSGSNEQYF
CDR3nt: TGCGCCAGCAGCCAAGTCCCTAGCGGTAGCAACGAGCAGTACTTC

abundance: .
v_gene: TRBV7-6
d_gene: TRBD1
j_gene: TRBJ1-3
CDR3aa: CASSAISRDRGNTIYF
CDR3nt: TGTGCCAGCAGCGCGATTTCTCGGGACAGGGGAAACACCATATATTTT

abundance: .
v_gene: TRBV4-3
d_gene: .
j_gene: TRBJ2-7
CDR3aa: CASSQDQGFSYEQYF
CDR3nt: TGCGCCAGCAGCCAAGATCAGGGGTTCTCCTACGAGCAGTACTTC

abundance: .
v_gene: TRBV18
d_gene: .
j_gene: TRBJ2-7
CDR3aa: CASSPGRTYEQYF
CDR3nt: TGTGCCAGCTCACCGGGCAGAACTTACGAGCAGTACTTC

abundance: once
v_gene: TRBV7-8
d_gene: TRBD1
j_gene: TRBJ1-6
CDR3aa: CASSLRTGKGSPLHF
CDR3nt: TGTGCCAGCAGCTTAAGGACAGGGAAGGGATCACCCCTCCACTTT

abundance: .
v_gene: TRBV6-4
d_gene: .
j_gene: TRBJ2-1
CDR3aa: CASSDSAQGFRPNEQFF
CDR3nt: TGTGCCAGCAGTGACTCGGCCCAGGGGTTTAGGCCCAATGAGCAGTTCTTC

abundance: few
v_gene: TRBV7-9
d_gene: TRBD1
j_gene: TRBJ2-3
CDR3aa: CSSSSTGQSADTQYF
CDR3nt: TGTTCCAGCAGCTCCACGGGACAGAGCGCAGATACGCAGTATTTT

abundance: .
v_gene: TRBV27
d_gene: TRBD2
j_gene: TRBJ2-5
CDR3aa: CASSPVSGRGQETQYF
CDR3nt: TGTGCCAGCAGTCCAGTTAGCGGGAGGGGACAAGAGACCCAGTACTTC

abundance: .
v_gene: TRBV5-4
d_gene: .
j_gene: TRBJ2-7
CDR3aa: CASSRRDGSEDEQYF
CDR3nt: TGTGCCAGCAGCCGGCGGGACGGGTCGGAGGACGAGCAGTACTTC

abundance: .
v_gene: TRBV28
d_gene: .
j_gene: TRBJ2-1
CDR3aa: CASRRQGLARVNEQFF
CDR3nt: TGTGCCAGCAGGCGACAGGGCCTAGCGAGGGTCAATGAGCAGTTCTTC

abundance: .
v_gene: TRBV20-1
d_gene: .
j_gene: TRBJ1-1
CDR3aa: CSAPLRGEAFF
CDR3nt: TGCAGTGCTCCCCTTAGGGGTGAAGCTTTCTTT

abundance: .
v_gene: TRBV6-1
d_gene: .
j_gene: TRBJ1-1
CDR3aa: CASRSGGTTEAFF
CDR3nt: TGTGCCAGCAGAAGTGGGGGGACCACTGAAGCTTTCTTT

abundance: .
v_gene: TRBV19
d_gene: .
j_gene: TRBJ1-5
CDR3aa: CASVPPPLCAYSNQPQHF
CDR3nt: TGTGCCAGTGTACCCCCGCCCCTGTGCGCCTATAGCAATCAGCCCCAGCATTTT

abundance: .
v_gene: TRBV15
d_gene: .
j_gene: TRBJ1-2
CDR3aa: CATSRDDRVLYGYTF
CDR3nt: TGTGCCACCAGCAGAGACGACCGGGTCCTCTATGGCTACACCTTC

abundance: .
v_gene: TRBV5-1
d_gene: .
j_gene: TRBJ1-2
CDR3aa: CASSLGTLYGYTF
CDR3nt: TGCGCCAGCAGCTTAGGGACACTATATGGCTACACCTTC

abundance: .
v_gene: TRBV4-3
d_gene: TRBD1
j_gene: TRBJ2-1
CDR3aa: CASSPTTGGSYNEQFF
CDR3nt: TGCGCCAGCAGCCCAACTACAGGGGGCTCCTACAATGAGCAGTTCTTC

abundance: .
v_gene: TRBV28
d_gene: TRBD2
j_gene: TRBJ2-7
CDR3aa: CASRGAGGPHEQYF
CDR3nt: TGTGCCAGCAGGGGGGCGGGAGGGCCCCACGAGCAGTACTTC

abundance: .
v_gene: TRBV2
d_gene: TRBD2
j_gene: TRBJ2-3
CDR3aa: CASSGTGGPDTQYF
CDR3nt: TGTGCCAGCAGTGGTACGGGGGGGCCAGATACGCAGTATTTT

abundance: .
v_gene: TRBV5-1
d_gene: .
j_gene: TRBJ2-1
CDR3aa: CASSPTRSFEKHEQFF
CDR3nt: TGCGCCAGCAGCCCTACCCGTAGTTTTGAGAAGCATGAGCAGTTCTTC

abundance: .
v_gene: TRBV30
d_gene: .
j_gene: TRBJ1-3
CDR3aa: CAWTKPGQPKANTIYF
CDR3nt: TGTGCCTGGACTAAACCCGGACAACCGAAGGCAAACACCATATATTTT

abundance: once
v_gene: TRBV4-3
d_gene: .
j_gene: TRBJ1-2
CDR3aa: CASSQDLGGSRAKGVYTF
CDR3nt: TGCGCCAGCAGCCAAGATTTGGGCGGGAGTCGGGCTAAGGGAGTGTACACCTTC

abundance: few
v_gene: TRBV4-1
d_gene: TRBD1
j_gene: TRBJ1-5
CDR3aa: CASSLKIRDRTHILNQPQHF
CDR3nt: TGCGCCAGCAGCCTAAAGATACGGGACAGAACACATATTCTCAATCAGCCCCAGCATTTT

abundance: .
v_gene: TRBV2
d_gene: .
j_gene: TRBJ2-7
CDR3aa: CASTPGTIGQYF
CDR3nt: TGTGCCAGCACCCCGGGAACTATTGGACAGTACTTC

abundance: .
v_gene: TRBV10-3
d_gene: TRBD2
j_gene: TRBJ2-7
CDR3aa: CAIRQGLADYEQYF
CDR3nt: TGTGCCATCAGGCAAGGACTAGCGGACTACGAGCAGTACTTC

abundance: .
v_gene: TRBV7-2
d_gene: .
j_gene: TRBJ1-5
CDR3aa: CASSLGWQVSNQPQHF
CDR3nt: TGTGCCAGCAGCTTAGGGTGGCAGGTGAGCAATCAGCCCCAGCATTTT

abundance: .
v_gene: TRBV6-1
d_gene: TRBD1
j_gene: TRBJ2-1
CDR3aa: CASTWTGQPQEQFF
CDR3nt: TGTGCCAGCACCTGGACAGGTCAGCCCCAAGAGCAGTTCTTC

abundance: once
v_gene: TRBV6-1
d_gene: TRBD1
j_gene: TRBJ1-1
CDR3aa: CASVRDRGAEAFF
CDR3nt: TGTGCCAGCGTCCGGGACAGGGGGGCTGAAGCTTTCTTT

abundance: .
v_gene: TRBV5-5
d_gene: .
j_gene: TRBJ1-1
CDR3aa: CASSPQQGKAFF
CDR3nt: TGTGCCAGCAGTCCTCAACAGGGAAAAGCTTTCTTT

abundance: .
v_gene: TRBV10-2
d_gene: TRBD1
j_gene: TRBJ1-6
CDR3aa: CAGGTGQISPLHF
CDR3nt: TGCGCCGGGGGGACAGGGCAGATTTCACCCCTCCACTTT

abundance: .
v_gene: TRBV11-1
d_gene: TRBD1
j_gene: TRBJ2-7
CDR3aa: CASSLAGTGSYEQYF
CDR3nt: TGTGCCAGCAGCTTAGCCGGGACAGGGTCCTACGAGCAGTACTTC

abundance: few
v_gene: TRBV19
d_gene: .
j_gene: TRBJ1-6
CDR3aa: CASSTGGGSPLHF
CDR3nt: TGTGCCAGTAGTACCGGGGGGGGTTCACCCCTCCACTTT